This T cell receptor beta chain was recorded in a study of blood T cells in healthy people across ages. Using a J-beta primer mix together with a sample-barcoded 5' primer, a second PCR was run for about 6 to 11 cycles. A 12-random-nucleotide template-switch adaptor tagged each cDNA molecule. One entry per CDR3 protein results from TCRdb running MiXCR on the 5' RACE reads. The sample carries approximately 800,000 distinct CDR3 sequences, roughly 46% recorded once. Notes on the study in general: Diversity estimates drawn from one million T cells were deemed underestimates.

On this clonotype itself: No antigen is known for it.

Material: blood. The TCR originated in a man older than 75 in good health.

The CDR3: CASSQARAGEQYF. DNA for the CDR3: TGTGCCAGCAGCCAAGCTCGAGCGGGGGAGCAGTACTTC. V and J are TRBV3-1 and TRBJ2-7; 7 positions match TRBD2. V trimming: 1 base; J trimming: 7 bases; junction bases outside the gene matches: 4. The CDR3 consists of 13 residues. CDR1 is LGHDT and CDR2 is YNNKEL in the germline V gene (reference sequence).